This T cell receptor (beta chain) appears in the sequencing data of a study of OX40 agonist ivuxolimab in advanced cancers. Across the study: The group had a mean age of roughly 56 years, ranged from about 23 to 85, and was roughly 83% male. Broader study findings: Among T cells, CD8+ cells averaged more expanded clones than CD4+ cells. CD4+ and CD8+ blood T cells expanded clonally by week 6 at 0.1 to 3.0 mg/kg.

With respect to this clone: Its antigen is undetermined.

Clones were read by immunoSEQ multiplex PCR, and TCRdb kept only the in-frame ones, dropping some. This repertoire shows over 55,000 clones, 80% to 90% found once; its top ten account for 1.9%. This TCR derives from an adult with an advanced solid tumor such as melanoma, head and neck, liver or kidney cancer. The sequences come from CD4+ or CD8+ T cells sorted from blood, collected in a trial of the OX40 agonist ivuxolimab.

CDR3 protein: CASSSQGQLYEQYF. CDR3 nucleotides: TGTGCCAGCAGCTCGCAGGGCCAACTCTACGAGCAGTACTTC. The chain combines TRBV7-6 with TRBJ2-7, with D tentatively TRBD1 (5 bases). Germline V gene sequence: CDR1 SGHVS, CDR2 FNYEAQ. Trimming removed 4 bases at V and 3 bases at J, with 13 bases between. The CDR3 contains 14 residues.